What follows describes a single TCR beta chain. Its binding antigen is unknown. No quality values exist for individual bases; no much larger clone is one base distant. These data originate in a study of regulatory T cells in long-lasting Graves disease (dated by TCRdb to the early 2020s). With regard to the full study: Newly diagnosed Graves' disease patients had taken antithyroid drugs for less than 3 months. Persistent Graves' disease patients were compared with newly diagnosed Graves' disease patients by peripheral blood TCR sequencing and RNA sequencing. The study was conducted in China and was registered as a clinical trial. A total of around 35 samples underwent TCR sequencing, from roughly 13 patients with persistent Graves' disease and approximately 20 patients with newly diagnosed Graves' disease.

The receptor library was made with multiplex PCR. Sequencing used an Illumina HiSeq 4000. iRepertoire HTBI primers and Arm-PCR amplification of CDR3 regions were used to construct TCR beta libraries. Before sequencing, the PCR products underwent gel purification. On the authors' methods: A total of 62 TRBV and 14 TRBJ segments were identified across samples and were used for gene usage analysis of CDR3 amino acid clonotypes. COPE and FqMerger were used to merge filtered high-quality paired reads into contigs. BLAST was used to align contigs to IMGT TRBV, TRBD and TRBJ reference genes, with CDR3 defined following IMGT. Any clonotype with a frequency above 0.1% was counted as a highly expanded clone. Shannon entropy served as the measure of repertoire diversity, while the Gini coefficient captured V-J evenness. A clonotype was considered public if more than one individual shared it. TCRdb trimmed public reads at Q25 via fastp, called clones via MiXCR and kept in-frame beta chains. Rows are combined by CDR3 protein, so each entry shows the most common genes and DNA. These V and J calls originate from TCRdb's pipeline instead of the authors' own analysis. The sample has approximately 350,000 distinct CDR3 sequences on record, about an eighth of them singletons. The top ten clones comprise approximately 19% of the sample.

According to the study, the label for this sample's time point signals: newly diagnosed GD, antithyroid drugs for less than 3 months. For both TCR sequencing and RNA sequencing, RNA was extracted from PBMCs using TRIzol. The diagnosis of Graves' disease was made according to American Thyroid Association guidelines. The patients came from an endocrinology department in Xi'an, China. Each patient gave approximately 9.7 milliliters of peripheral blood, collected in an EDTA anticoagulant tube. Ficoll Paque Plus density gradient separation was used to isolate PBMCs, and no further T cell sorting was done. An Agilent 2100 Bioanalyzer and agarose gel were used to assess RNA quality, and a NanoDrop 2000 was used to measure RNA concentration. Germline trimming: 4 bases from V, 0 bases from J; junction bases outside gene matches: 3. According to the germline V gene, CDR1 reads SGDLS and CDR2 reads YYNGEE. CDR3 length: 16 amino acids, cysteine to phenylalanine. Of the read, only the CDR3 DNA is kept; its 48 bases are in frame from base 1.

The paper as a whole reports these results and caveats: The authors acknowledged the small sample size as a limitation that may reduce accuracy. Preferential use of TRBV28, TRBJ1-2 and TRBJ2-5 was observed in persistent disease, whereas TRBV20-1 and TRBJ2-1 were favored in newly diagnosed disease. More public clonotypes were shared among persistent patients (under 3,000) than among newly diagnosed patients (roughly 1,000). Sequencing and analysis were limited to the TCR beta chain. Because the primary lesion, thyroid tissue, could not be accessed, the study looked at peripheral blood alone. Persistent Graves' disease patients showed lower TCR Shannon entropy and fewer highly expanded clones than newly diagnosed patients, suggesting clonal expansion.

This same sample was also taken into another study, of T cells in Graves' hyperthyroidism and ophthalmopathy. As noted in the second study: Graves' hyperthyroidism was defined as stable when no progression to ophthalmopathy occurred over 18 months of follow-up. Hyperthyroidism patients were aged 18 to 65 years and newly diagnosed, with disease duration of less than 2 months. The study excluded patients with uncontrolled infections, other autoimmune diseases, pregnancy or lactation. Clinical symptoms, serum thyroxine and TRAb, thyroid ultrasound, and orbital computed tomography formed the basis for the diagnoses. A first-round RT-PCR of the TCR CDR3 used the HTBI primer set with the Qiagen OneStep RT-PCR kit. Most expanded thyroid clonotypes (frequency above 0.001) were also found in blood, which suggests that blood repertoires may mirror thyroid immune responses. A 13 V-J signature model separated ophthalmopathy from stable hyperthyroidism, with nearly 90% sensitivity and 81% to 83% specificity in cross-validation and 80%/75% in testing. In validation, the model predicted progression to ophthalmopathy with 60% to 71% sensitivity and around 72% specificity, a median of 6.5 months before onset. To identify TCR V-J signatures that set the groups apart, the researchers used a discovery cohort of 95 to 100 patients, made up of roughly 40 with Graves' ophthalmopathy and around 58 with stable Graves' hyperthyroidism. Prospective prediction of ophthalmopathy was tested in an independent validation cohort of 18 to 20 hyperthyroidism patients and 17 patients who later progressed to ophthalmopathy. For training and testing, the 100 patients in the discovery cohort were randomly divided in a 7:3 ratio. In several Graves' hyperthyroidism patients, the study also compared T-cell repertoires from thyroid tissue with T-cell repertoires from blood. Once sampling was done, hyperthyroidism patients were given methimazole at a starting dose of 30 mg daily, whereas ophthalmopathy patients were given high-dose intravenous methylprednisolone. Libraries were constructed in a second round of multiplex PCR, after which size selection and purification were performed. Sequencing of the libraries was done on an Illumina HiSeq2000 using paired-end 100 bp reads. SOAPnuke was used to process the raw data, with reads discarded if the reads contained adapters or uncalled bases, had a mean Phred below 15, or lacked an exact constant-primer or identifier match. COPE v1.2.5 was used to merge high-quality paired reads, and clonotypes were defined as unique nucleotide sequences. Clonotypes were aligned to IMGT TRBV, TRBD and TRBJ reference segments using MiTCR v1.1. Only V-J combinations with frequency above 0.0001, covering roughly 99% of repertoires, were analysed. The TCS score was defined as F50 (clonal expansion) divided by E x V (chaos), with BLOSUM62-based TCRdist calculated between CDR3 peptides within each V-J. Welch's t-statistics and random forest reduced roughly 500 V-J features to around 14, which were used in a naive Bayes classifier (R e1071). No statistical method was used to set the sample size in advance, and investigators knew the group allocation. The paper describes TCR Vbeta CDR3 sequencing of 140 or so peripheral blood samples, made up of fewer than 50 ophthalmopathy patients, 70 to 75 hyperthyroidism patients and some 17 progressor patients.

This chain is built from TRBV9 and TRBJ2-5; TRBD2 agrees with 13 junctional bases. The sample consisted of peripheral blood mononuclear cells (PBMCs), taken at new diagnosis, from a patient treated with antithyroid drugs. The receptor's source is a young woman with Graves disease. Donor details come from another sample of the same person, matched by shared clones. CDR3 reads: CASSQLAGGYQETQYF. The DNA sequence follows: TGTGCCAGCAGCCAACTAGCGGGGGGGTACCAAGAGACCCAGTACTTC.